A selection of T cell receptor beta chains follows, all from one sample in a study of blood T cell repertoires in COVID-19. Sequencing was performed with immunoSEQ multiplex PCR; in TCRdb, only in-frame clones are kept and a portion is missing. The table shows roughly 38,000 clones, with around four fifths occurring only once. Sample: peripheral blood. The receptors were sampled from a human donor in a cohort sampled during active COVID-19. Each CDR3 is given with its conserved first and last residue. The order of the fields is V gene, clone size, D gene, CDR3 length, J gene, CDR3 DNA, CDR3 protein. A D gene is named only where the DNA matches it firmly. Clone size appears in some rows only: once, few, many, or a class for an expanded clone.

V: TRBV6-6; size: NA; D: NA; length: 13; J: TRBJ2-1; DNA: TGTGCCAGCAGTTCCTCGGACTCAAATGAGCAGTTCTTC; CDR3: CASSSSDSNEQFF
V: TRBV7-9; size: few; D: NA; length: 13; J: TRBJ2-5; DNA: TGTGCCAGCAGCTTCCACAGCCAGGAGACCCAGTACTTC; CDR3: CASSFHSQETQYF
V: TRBV28; size: NA; D: TRBD2; length: 16; J: TRBJ2-3; DNA: TGTGCCAGCAGATCCGCCCGGGGGGTCAGCACAGATACGCAGTATTTT; CDR3: CASRSARGVSTDTQYF
V: TRBV7-8; size: NA; D: TRBD1; length: 16; J: TRBJ2-3; DNA: TGTGCCAGCAGCTTAGCGGGACAGGGGAATGCAGATACGCAGTATTTT; CDR3: CASSLAGQGNADTQYF
V: TRBV7-3; size: few; D: NA; length: 14; J: TRBJ1-3; DNA: TGTGCCAGCAGCTTACAGGGTTCTGGAAACACCATATATTTT; CDR3: CASSLQGSGNTIYF
V: TRBV12-3/TRBV12-4; size: NA; D: TRBD1; length: 12; J: TRBJ1-6; DNA: TGTGCCAGCAGAGACAGGGTCTCACCCCTCCACTTT; CDR3: CASRDRVSPLHF
V: TRBV5-1; size: few; D: TRBD2; length: 14; J: TRBJ2-7; DNA: TGCGCCAGCAGCACCAAGCGGGGGGGGTACGAGCAGTACTTC; CDR3: CASSTKRGGYEQYF
V: TRBV6-2/TRBV6-3; size: NA; D: NA; length: 13; J: TRBJ1-3; DNA: TGTGCCAGCAGTCGGACATCCGGAAACACCATATATTTT; CDR3: CASSRTSGNTIYF
V: TRBV29-1; size: NA; D: NA; length: 20; J: TRBJ2-1; DNA: TGCAGCGTTGTACCTGGTCGCGGGGGCAACCCCCGACGGCCCTACAATGAGCAGTTCTTC; CDR3: CSVVPGRGGNPRRPYNEQFF
V: TRBV9; size: NA; D: NA; length: 19; J: TRBJ2-1; DNA: TGTGCCAGCAGCGTAAAACCCACGGTGGCGGGGAGCTCCTACAATGAGCAGTTCTTC; CDR3: CASSVKPTVAGSSYNEQFF
V: TRBV15; size: few; D: NA; length: 16; J: TRBJ2-2; DNA: TGTGCCACCAGCAGAGAGGGGGCAGGGAACACCGGGGAGCTGTTTTTT; CDR3: CATSREGAGNTGELFF
V: TRBV7-9; size: NA; D: NA; length: 14; J: TRBJ1-1; DNA: TGTGCCAGCAGCCTAGACAGGTTGAACACTGAAGCTTTCTTT; CDR3: CASSLDRLNTEAFF
V: TRBV5-5; size: NA; D: TRBD2; length: 14; J: TRBJ2-7; DNA: TGTGCCAGCTATAGCGGGGGGGCCCCCTACGAGCAGTACTTC; CDR3: CASYSGGAPYEQYF
V: TRBV18; size: few; D: TRBD1; length: 15; J: TRBJ2-1; DNA: TGTGCCAGCTCAGAGGGGACAGGAACTTACAATGAGCAGTTCTTC; CDR3: CASSEGTGTYNEQFF
V: TRBV25-1; size: NA; D: NA; length: 13; J: TRBJ1-2; DNA: TGTGCCAGCAGTGTGAGGGATTCCTATGGCTACACCTTC; CDR3: CASSVRDSYGYTF
V: TRBV12-3/TRBV12-4; size: NA; D: NA; length: 13; J: TRBJ2-7; DNA: TGTGCCAGCTTCCAGGGGGGCAGCGGCGAGCAGTACTTC; CDR3: CASFQGGSGEQYF
V: TRBV9; size: once; D: TRBD1; length: 14; J: TRBJ1-2; DNA: TGTGCCAGCGCGGGGACAGGGGGCTATGATGGCTACACCTTC; CDR3: CASAGTGGYDGYTF
V: TRBV10-3; size: NA; D: TRBD2; length: 14; J: TRBJ2-5; DNA: TGTGCCATCGGGGGACTAGCAGCACAAGAGACCCAGTACTTC; CDR3: CAIGGLAAQETQYF
V: TRBV24-1; size: NA; D: NA; length: 16; J: TRBJ2-7; DNA: TGTGCCACCAGTGATGGGAACAGGGTAGGAGCCTACGAGCAGTACTTC; CDR3: CATSDGNRVGAYEQYF
V: TRBV7-2; size: NA; D: TRBD1; length: 15; J: TRBJ2-3; DNA: TGTGCCAGCAGCCTTCGGACAGGGGTTACAGATACGCAGTATTTT; CDR3: CASSLRTGVTDTQYF
V: TRBV5-1; size: NA; D: NA; length: 13; J: TRBJ1-1; DNA: TGCGCCAGCCTCGGTGGTCGTGGCACTGAAGCTTTCTTT; CDR3: CASLGGRGTEAFF
V: TRBV7-2; size: NA; D: NA; length: 16; J: TRBJ1-4; DNA: TGTGCCAGCAGCTCATTTACGGACAGACGTAATGAAAAACTGTTTTTT; CDR3: CASSSFTDRRNEKLFF
V: TRBV6-1; size: NA; D: NA; length: 14; J: TRBJ2-5; DNA: TGTGCCAGCAGTGAACCGGGCCAGGGCGCGACCCAGTACTTC; CDR3: CASSEPGQGATQYF
V: TRBV25-1; size: NA; D: TRBD1; length: 16; J: TRBJ2-7; DNA: TGTGCCAGCAGTGTGTCGTACGGACAGGGCTCCTACGAGCAGTACTTC; CDR3: CASSVSYGQGSYEQYF
V: TRBV21-1; size: few; D: NA; length: 15; J: TRBJ1-1; DNA: TGTGCCAGCAGCAAAATACGGGGGGAGGACACTGAAGCTTTCTTT; CDR3: CASSKIRGEDTEAFF
V: TRBV5-1; size: once; D: TRBD2; length: 14; J: TRBJ2-2; DNA: TGCGCCAGCGGACTAGCGGGGACCACCGGGGAGCTGTTTTTT; CDR3: CASGLAGTTGELFF
V: TRBV19; size: NA; D: NA; length: 13; J: TRBJ1-1; DNA: TGTGCCAGTAGTAGAGGGGGGGGCACTGAAGCTTTCTTT; CDR3: CASSRGGGTEAFF
V: TRBV7-3; size: NA; D: TRBD2; length: 15; J: TRBJ2-3; DNA: TGTGCCAGCAGCCAGACTAGCGGGGGACCAGATACGCAGTATTTT; CDR3: CASSQTSGGPDTQYF
V: TRBV3-1/TRBV3-2; size: NA; D: TRBD2; length: 16; J: TRBJ2-7; DNA: TGTGCCAGCAGCTTAGAAGAAGGCGGGGGGGTCTACGAGCAGTACTTC; CDR3: CASSLEEGGGVYEQYF
V: TRBV4-3; size: once; D: NA; length: 13; J: TRBJ2-3; DNA: TGCGCCAGCAGCCAGGGAGGGGGGCATACGCAGTATTTT; CDR3: CASSQGGGHTQYF
V: TRBV5-4; size: NA; D: NA; length: 12; J: TRBJ2-6; DNA: TGTGCCAGCAGCTTACAGGGTTTGGTCCTGACTTTC; CDR3: CASSLQGLVLTF
V: TRBV18; size: NA; D: TRBD2; length: 16; J: TRBJ2-3; DNA: TGTGCCAGCTCTTACGACTCTGCGGGGGGTACAGATACGCAGTATTTT; CDR3: CASSYDSAGGTDTQYF
V: TRBV28; size: NA; D: TRBD1; length: 18; J: TRBJ1-1; DNA: TGTGCCAGCAGTGAAGTCCGGGACAGGGGGCGTAGGTCCACTGAAGCTTTCTTT; CDR3: CASSEVRDRGRRSTEAFF
V: TRBV7-9; size: NA; D: TRBD1; length: 15; J: TRBJ1-5; DNA: TGTGCCAGCAGCTCCTCAGGGGGCGCCCAGCAGCCCCAGCATTTT; CDR3: CASSSSGGAQQPQHF
V: TRBV4-2; size: NA; D: NA; length: 15; J: TRBJ1-2; DNA: TGTGCCAGCAGCAGCAACGGAGTGACTAACTATGGCTACACCTTC; CDR3: CASSSNGVTNYGYTF
V: TRBV5-1; size: NA; D: TRBD2; length: 15; J: TRBJ2-7; DNA: TGCGCCAGCAGCTTGGCCAGCGGGGAGACGGACGAGCAGTACTTC; CDR3: CASSLASGETDEQYF
V: TRBV5-4; size: NA; D: NA; length: 12; J: TRBJ1-2; DNA: TGTGCCAGCACAGGCAGGGACTATGGCTACACCTTC; CDR3: CASTGRDYGYTF
V: TRBV27; size: few; D: TRBD1; length: 14; J: TRBJ1-5; DNA: TGTGCCAGCAGTTTGACAGGGGACGGACAGCCCCAGCATTTT; CDR3: CASSLTGDGQPQHF
V: TRBV11-3; size: NA; D: TRBD1; length: 18; J: TRBJ1-4; DNA: TGTGCCAGCAGCTTAACTTCGGTGACAGGGCCGTATGGTGAAAAACTGTTTTTT; CDR3: CASSLTSVTGPYGEKLFF
V: TRBV19; size: NA; D: TRBD1; length: 12; J: TRBJ1-2; DNA: TGTGCCAGTACGGGACAGTACTATGGCTACACCTTC; CDR3: CASTGQYYGYTF
V: TRBV6-5; size: NA; D: TRBD1; length: 15; J: TRBJ1-4; DNA: TGTGCCAGCAGGGAGACAGGGGGACCTAATGAAAAACTGTTTTTT; CDR3: CASRETGGPNEKLFF
V: TRBV3-1/TRBV3-2; size: NA; D: NA; length: 16; J: TRBJ1-2; DNA: TGTGCCAGCAGCCTCGGTCGGGGGGCGCGGATCTATGGCTACACCTTC; CDR3: CASSLGRGARIYGYTF
V: TRBV2; size: NA; D: TRBD2; length: 13; J: TRBJ2-7; DNA: TGTGCCAGCAGGGGGACTAGCTCCTACGAGCAGTACTTC; CDR3: CASRGTSSYEQYF
V: TRBV7-7; size: NA; D: TRBD2; length: 20; J: TRBJ2-7; DNA: TGTGCTAGCAGCTTACCCGAGAGGGGGGGCGGGGGGCCCGCCCCGGGCGAGCAGTACTTC; CDR3: CASSLPERGGGGPAPGEQYF
V: TRBV18; size: NA; D: NA; length: 15; J: TRBJ2-3; DNA: TGTGCCAGCTCACCACGAGGGGGGGAATCAGATACGCAGTATTTT; CDR3: CASSPRGGESDTQYF
V: TRBV27; size: NA; D: NA; length: 12; J: TRBJ2-7; DNA: TGTGCCAGCAGTTCTCGGGTGAGCGAGCAGTACTTC; CDR3: CASSSRVSEQYF
V: TRBV9; size: NA; D: TRBD1; length: 16; J: TRBJ2-1; DNA: TGTGCCAGCAGCGTATCAGGGGGCCCCCGAGACAATGAGCAGTTCTTC; CDR3: CASSVSGGPRDNEQFF